What follows is one T cell receptor beta chain and its context. This specimen comes from a study of technical replicates of blood from a few donors. CDR1 SNHLY and CDR2 FYNNEI come from the germline V gene. The V and J ends lost 4 bases and 1 base respectively, with 10 bases between them. The CDR3 covers 15 residues. Profiling relied on immunoSEQ multiplex PCR, and the TCRdb table lists in-frame clones only, not all of them. The sample consists of roughly 71,000 clones, more than 90% of them appearing once. The sample comprised T cells isolated from PBMCs. The chain links TRBV2 to TRBJ2-2; a weak D match, TRBD2 (5 bases). The TCR originated in a human donor in good health. This CDR3 is CASSVHAGNTGELFF. Written as DNA, the CDR3 is TGTGCCAGCAGTGTTCACGCGGGGAACACCGGGGAGCTGTTTTTT.